This T cell receptor beta chain was observed in a study of blood T cell repertoires in COVID-19. Overall study: Donors in the United States, Italy and Spain gave samples during acute or convalescent COVID-19.

Original processing notes: For nucleated cells, counts were estimated from reference gene primer amplification. Repertoires were generated with immunoSEQ multiplex PCR, while TCRdb's copy carries only in-frame clones and drops some. The V and J calls and the clone size are those of that table, but D and trimming were determined from the DNA. The sample lists about 110,000 clones, roughly 80% occurring once. The CDR3 is 11 residues long. Deletions cut 8 bases from V and 8 bases from J, with 10 bases between. This TCR was sampled from a woman aged 55-69 years with acute or convalescent COVID-19. The sample comprised peripheral blood. The chain uses TRBV12-3 or TRBV12-4 and TRBJ2-1; tentatively, D is TRBD2 (5 bases). This CDR3 reads CASFGSYEQFF. The CDR3, as DNA: TGTGCCAGCTTTGGGAGCTATGAGCAGTTCTTC.